What follows is one T cell receptor (beta chain) and its context. The data were taken from a study of immune characterization of retroperitoneal liposarcoma. This CDR3 contains 16 residues. Germline V lookup: CDR1 KGHDR, CDR2 SFDVKD. TCRdb re-derived calls from the PCR reads in MiXCR, one entry per CDR3 protein. The repertoire consists of over 15,000 distinct CDR3 sequences, with under 45% occurring once and the leading ten covering roughly 7.4%. Sequencing used blood. The rearrangement links TRBV24-1 to TRBJ2-3; 8 bases are a match to TRBD1. The DNA end is a closer match to TRBJ2-1, so the J assignment may be wrong. The origin of this receptor is a male donor with retroperitoneal liposarcoma. CDR3 amino acids: CATSDRDRGIYNEQFF. The CDR3 nucleotides are TGTGCCACCAGTGACCGTGACAGGGGAATTTACAATGAGCAGTTCTTC.